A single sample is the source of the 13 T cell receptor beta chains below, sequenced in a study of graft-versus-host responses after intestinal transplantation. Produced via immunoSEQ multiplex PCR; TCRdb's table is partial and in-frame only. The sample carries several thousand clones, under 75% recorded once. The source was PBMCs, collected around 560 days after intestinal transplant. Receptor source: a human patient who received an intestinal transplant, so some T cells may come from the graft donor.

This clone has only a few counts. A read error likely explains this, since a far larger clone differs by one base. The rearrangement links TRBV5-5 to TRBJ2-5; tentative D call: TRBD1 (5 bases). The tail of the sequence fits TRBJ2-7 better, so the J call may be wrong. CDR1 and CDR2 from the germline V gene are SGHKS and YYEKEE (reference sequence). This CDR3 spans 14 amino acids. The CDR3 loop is CASSLRGAEYEQYF. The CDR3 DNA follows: TGTGCCAGCAGCTTAAGGGGCGCGGAGTACGAGCAGTACTTC.

CDR3 residues: CASSLTGQLTDTQYF. CDR3 bases: TGTGCCAGCAGCTTAACGGGACAGCTTACAGATACGCAGTATTTT. The chain employs TRBV7-2 and TRBJ2-3; 7 bases map to TRBD1. The J segment lost 3 bases and the V segment lost 2 bases, leaving 5 bases of the junction unmatched. The CDR3 runs 15 residues. The germline V gene encodes CDR1 SGHTA and CDR2 FQGNSA.

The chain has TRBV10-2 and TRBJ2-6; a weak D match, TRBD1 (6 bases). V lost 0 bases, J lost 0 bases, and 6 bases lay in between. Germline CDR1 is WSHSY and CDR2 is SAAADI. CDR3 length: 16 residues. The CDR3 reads CASSESGGSGANVLTF. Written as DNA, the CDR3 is TGCGCCAGCAGTGAGTCAGGGGGCTCTGGGGCCAACGTCCTGACTTTC.

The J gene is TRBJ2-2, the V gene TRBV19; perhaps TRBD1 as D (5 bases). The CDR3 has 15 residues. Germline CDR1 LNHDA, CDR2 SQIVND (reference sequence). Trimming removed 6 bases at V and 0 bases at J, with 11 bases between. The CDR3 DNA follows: TGTGCCAGTAGACTTTTGACAGCGAACACCGGGGAGCTGTTTTTT. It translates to CASRLLTANTGELFF.

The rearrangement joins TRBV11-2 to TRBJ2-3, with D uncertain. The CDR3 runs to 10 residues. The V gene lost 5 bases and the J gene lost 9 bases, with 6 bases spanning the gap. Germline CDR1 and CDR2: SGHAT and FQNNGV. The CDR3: CASSRETQYF. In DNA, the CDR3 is TGTGCCAGCAGCCGCGAGACGCAGTATTTT.

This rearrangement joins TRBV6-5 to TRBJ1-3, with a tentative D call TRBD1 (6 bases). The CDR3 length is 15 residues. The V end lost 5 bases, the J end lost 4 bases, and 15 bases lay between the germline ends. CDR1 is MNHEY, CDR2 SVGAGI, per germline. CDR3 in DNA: TGTGCCAGCAGTACAGGGTTAGAACTCGGAAACACCATATATTTT. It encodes CASSTGLELGNTIYF.

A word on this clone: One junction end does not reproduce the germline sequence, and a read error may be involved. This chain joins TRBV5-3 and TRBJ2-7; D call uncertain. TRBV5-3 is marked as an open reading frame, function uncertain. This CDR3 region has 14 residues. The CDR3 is CASSQLGPSYEQYF. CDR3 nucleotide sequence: TGCGCCAGCAGCCAATTAGGGCCCTCCTACGAGCAGTACTTC.

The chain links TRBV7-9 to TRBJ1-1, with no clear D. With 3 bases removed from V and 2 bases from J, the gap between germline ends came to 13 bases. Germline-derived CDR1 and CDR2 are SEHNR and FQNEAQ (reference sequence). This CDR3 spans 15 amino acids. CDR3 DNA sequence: TGTGCCAGCAGCTTCCCTCGGGTCTTTAACACTGAAGCTTTCTTT. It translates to CASSFPRVFNTEAFF.

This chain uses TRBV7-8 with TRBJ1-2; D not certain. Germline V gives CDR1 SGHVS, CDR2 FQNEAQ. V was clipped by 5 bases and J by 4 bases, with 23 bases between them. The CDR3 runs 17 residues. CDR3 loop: CASSPCTFTRRAYGYTF. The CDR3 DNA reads TGTGCCAGCAGCCCTTGTACGTTTACCCGAAGGGCCTATGGCTACACCTTC.

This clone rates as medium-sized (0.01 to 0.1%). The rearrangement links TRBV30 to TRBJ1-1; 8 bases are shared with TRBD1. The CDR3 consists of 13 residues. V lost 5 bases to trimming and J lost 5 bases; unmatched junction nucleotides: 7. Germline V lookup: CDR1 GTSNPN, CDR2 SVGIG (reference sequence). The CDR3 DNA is TGTGCCTGGCAAGGGGACAGGAGGACTGAAGCTTTCTTT. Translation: CAWQGDRRTEAFF.

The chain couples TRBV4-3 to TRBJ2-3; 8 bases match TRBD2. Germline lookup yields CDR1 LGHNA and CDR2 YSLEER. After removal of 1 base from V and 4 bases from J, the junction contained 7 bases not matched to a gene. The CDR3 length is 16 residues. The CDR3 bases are TGCGCCAGCAGCCAAGGAAACGGGGGGGGAGCAGATACGCAGTATTTT. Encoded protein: CASSQGNGGGADTQYF.

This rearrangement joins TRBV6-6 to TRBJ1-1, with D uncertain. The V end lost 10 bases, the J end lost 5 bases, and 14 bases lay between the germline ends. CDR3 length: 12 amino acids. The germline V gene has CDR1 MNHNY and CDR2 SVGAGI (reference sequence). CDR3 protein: CAIRAGMTEAFF. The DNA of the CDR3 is TGTGCCATCAGAGCGGGGATGACTGAAGCTTTCTTT.

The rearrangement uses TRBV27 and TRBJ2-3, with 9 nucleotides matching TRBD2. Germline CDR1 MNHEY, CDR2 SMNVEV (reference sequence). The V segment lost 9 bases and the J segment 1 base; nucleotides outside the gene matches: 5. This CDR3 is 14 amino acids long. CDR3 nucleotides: TGTGCCAGGGCCGAGCGGGGGGGCACAGATACGCAGTATTTT. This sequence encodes CARAERGGTDTQYF.